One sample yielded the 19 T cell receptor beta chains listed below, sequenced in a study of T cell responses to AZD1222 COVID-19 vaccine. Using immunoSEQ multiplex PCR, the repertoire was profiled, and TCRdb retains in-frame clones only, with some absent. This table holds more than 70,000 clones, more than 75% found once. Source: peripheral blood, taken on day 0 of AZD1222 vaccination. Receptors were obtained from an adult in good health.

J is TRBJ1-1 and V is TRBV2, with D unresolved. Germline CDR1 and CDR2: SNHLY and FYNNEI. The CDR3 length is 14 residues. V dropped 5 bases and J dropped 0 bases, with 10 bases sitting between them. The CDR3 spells CASSLTLMNTEAFF. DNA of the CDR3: TGTGCCAGCAGTCTGACGTTGATGAACACTGAAGCTTTCTTT.

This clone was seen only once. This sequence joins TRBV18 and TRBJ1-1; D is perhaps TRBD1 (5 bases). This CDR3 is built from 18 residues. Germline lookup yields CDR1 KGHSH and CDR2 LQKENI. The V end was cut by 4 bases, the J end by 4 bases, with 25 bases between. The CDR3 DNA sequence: TGTGCCAGCTCACTACGCCATTCATCCGGGACTAATCGCACTGAAGCTTTCTTT. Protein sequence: CASSLRHSSGTNRTEAFF.

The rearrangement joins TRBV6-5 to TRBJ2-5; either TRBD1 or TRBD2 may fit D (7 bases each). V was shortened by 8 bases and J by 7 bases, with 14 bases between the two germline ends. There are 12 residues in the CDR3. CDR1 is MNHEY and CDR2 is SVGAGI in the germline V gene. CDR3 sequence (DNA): TGTGCCAGCCGAGGGGAGGGGGCGACCCAGTACTTC. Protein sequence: CASRGEGATQYF.

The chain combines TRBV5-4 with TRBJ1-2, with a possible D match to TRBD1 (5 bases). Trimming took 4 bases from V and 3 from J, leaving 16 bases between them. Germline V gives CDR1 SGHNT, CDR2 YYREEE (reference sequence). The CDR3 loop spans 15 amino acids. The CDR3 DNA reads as TGTGCCAGCAGCCCAACGGCGGGGGGGGACTATGGCTACACCTTC. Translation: CASSPTAGGDYGYTF.

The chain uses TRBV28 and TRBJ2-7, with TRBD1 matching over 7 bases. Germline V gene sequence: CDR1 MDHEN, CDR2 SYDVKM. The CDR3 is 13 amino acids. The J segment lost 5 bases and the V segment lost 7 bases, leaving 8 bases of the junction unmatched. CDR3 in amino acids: CASNPGQANEQYF. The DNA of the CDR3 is TGTGCCAGCAATCCTGGACAGGCCAACGAGCAGTACTTC.

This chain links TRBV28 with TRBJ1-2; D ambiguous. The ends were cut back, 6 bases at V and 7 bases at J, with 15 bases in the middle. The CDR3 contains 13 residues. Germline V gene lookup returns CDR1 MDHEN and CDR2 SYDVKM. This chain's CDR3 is CASSAAAVSGYTF. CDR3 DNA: TGTGCCAGCAGCGCGGCGGCCGTTTCTGGCTACACCTTC.

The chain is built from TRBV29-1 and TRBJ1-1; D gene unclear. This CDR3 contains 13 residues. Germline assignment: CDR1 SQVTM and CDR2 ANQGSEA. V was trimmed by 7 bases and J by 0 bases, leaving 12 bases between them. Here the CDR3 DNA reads TGCAGCGCCGCCGACAACATGAACACTGAAGCTTTCTTT. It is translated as CSAADNMNTEAFF.

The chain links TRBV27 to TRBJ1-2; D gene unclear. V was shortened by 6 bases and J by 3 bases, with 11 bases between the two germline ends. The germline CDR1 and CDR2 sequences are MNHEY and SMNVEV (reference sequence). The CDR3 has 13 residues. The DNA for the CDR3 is TGTGCCAGCAGGCCCTCGTCAGACTATGGCTACACCTTC. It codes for CASRPSSDYGYTF.

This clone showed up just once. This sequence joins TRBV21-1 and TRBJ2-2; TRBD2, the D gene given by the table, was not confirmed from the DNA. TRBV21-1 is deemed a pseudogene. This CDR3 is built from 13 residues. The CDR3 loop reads CASSNRLPRELFF. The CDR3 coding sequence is TGTGCCAGCAGCAACCGACTACCCCGGGAGCTGTTTTTT.

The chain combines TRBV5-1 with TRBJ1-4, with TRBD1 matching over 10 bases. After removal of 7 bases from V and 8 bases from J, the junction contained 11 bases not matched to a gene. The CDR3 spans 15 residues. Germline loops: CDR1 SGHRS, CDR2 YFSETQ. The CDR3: CASGVTGQGNEKLFF. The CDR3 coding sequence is TGCGCCAGCGGGGTGACGGGACAGGGGAACGAAAAACTGTTTTTT.

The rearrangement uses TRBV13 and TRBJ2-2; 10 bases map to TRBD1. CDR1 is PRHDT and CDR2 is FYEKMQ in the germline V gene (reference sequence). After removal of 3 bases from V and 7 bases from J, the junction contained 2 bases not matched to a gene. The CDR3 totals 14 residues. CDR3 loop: CASSFGQGVGELFF. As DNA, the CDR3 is TGTGCCAGCAGCTTCGGACAGGGGGTCGGGGAGCTGTTTTTT.

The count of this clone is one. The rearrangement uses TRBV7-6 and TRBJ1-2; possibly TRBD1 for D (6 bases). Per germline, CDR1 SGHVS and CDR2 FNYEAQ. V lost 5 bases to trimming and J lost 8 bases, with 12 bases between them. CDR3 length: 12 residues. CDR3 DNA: TGTGCCAGCAGCCCAACAGGGTTCGGCTACACCTTC. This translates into CASSPTGFGYTF.

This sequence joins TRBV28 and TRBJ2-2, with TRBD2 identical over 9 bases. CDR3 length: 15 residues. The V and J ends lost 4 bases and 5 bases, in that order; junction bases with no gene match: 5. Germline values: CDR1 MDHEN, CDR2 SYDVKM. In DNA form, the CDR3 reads TGTGCCAGCAGTTCGCGGGGGGGAGGTACCGGGGAGCTGTTTTTT. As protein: CASSSRGGGTGELFF.

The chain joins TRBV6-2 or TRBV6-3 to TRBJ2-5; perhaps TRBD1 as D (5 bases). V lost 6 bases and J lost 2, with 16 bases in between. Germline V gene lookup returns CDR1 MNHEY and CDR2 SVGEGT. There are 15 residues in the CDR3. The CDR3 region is CASSPAGLAQETQYF. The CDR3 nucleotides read TGTGCCAGCAGCCCCGCAGGGCTGGCACAAGAGACCCAGTACTTC.

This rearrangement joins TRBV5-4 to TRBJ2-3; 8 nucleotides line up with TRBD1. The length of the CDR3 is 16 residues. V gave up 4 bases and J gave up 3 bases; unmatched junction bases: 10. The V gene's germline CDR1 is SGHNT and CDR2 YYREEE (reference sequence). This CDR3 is CASSNPGQANTDTQYF. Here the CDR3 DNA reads TGTGCCAGCAGCAATCCGGGACAGGCAAATACAGATACGCAGTATTTT.

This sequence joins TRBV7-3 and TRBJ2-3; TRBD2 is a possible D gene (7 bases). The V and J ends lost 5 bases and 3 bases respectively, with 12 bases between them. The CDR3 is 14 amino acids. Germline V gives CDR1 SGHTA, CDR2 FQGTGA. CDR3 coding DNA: TGTGCCAGCAGCCCACGGGGGGCGACAGATACGCAGTATTTT. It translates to CASSPRGATDTQYF.

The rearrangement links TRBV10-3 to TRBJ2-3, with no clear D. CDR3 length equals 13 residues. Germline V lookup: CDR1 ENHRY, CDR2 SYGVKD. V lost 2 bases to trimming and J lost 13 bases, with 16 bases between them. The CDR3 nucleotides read TGTGCCATCAGTGAGAGGGCTCCTCAAGCTGAGTATTTT. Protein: CAISERAPQAEYF.

CDR3: CASSSMTWGNQPQHF. The CDR3 DNA reads TGTGCCAGCAGCTCAATGACATGGGGCAATCAGCCCCAGCATTTT. The rearrangement links TRBV7-2 to TRBJ1-5; D remains unclear. The germline gives CDR1 SGHTA, CDR2 FQGNSA. The V gene lost 4 bases and the J gene lost 2 bases, with 12 bases spanning the gap. The CDR3 runs to 15 residues. The complete variable domain, with remaining parts taken from reference TRBV7-2 and TRBJ1-5, reads GAGVSQSPSNKVTEKGKDVELRCDPISGHTALYWYRQSLGQGLEFLIYFQGNSAPDKSGLPSDRFSAERTGGSVSTLTIQRTQQEDSAVYLCASSSMTWGNQPQHFGDGTRLSIL.

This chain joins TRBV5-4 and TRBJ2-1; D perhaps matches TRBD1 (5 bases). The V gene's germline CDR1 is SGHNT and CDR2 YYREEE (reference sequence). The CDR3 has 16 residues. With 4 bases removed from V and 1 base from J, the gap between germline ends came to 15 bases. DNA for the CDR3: TGTGCCAGCAGCACCAGGCAGGGCCATTCCTACAATGAGCAGTTCTTC. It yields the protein CASSTRQGHSYNEQFF.